This T cell receptor (beta chain) was sequenced during a study of T cell changes during pregnancy in multiple sclerosis. This clone was seen more than once but under ten times. Profiled with immunoSEQ multiplex PCR; TCRdb holds only in-frame clones, not every one. The repertoire holds about 41,000 clones, with around 90% as singletons. V gave up 5 bases and J gave up 3 bases, with 7 bases separating them. This CDR3 region has 11 residues. CDR1 SQVTM and CDR2 ANQGSEA come from the germline V gene. The chain is built from TRBV29-1 and TRBJ1-1; TRBD1 is a possible D gene (5 bases). The sequencing used peripheral blood, collected in the first trimester of pregnancy. This sequence was found in a female donor in good health, enrolled as a control in a pregnancy study. CDR3 coding DNA: TGCAGCGTTATAGGGGACACTGAAGCTTTCTTT. Protein sequence: CSVIGDTEAFF. The complete variable domain, with remaining parts taken from reference TRBV29-1 and TRBJ1-1, reads SAVISQKPSRDICQRGTSLTIQCQVDSQVTMMFWYRQQPGQSLTLIATANQGSEATYESGFVIDKFPISRPNLTFSTLTVSNMSPEDSSIYLCSVIGDTEAFFGQGTRLTVV.